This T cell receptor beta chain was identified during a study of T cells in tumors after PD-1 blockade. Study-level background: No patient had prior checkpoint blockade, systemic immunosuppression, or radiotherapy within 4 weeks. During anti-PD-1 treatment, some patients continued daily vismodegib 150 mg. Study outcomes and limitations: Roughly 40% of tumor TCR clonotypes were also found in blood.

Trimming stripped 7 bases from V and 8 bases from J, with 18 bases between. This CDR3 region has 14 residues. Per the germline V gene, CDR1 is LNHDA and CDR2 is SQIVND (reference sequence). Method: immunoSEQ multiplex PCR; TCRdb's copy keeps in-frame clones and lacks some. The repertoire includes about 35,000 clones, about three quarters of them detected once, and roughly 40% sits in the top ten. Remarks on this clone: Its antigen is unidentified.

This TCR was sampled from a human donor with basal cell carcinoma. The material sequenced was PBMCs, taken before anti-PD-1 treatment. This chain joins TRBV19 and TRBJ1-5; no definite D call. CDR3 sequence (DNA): TGTGCCAGTACCCCGGGTAGGCCGGTAGAGCCCCAGCATTTT. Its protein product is CASTPGRPVEPQHF.